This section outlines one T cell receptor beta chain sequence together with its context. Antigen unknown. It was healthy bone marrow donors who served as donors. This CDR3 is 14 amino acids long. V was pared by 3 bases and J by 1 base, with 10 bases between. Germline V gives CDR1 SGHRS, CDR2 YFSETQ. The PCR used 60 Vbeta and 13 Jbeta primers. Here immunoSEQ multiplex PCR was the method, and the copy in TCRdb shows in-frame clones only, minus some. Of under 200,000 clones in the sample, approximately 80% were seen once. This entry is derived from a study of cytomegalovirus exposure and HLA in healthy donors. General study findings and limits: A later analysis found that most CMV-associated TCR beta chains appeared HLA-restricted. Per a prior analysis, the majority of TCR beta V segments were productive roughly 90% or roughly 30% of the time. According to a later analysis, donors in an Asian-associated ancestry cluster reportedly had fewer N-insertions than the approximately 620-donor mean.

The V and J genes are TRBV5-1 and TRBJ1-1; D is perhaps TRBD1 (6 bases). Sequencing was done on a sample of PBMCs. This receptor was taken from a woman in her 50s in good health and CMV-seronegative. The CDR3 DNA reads TGCGCCAGCAGCTCACAGACAGGGAACACTGAAGCTTTCTTT. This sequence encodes CASSSQTGNTEAFF.